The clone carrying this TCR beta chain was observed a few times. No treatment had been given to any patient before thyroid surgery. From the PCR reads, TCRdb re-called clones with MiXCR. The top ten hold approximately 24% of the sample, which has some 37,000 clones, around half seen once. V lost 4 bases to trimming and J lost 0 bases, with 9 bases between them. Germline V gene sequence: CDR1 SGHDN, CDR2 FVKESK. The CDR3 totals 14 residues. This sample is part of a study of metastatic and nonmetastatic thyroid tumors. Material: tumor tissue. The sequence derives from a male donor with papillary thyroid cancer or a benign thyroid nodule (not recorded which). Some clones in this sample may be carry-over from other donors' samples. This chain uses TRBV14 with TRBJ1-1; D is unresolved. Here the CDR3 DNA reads TGTGCCAGCAGCCCACCTGGGATGAACACTGAAGCTTTCTTT. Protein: CASSPPGMNTEAFF.